The rows below give T cell receptor beta chains drawn from one sample of a study of blood T cell repertoires in COVID-19. Produced via immunoSEQ multiplex PCR; TCRdb's table is partial and in-frame only. This repertoire shows 360,000 or so clones, almost 90% found once; its top ten account for about 0.94%. Sequencing used PBMCs or T cells enriched from blood (not recorded which). These receptors were collected from a woman aged 25 to 45 who had been exposed to COVID-19. CDR3s include the opening cysteine and the closing phenylalanine or tryptophan. Each record gives: clone size, J gene, V gene, D gene, CDR3 protein, CDR3 DNA. D genes are given only for firm matches. Not every row has a clone size; where given, it reads once, few, many or a size class.

NA,TRBJ1-2,TRBV5-1,TRBD1,CASSWGGQDNYGYTF,TGCGCCAGCAGCTGGGGGGGACAGGATAACTATGGCTACACCTTC
NA,TRBJ2-3,TRBV28,TRBD1,CASSPTWTGGTDTQYF,TGTGCCAGCAGCCCCACATGGACAGGGGGCACAGATACGCAGTATTTT
NA,TRBJ2-7,TRBV27,NA,CASSLRRDEQYF,TGTGCCAGCAGTTTAAGGCGGGACGAGCAGTACTTC
NA,TRBJ1-1,TRBV27,NA,CASSWAGKTTEAFF,TGTGCCAGCAGTTGGGCAGGGAAGACCACTGAAGCTTTCTTT
NA,TRBJ2-1,TRBV14,NA,CASSLKSGYNEQFF,TGTGCCAGCAGCTTAAAGTCAGGCTACAATGAGCAGTTCTTC
NA,TRBJ2-7,TRBV11-3,NA,CASSSGPGAYEQYF,TGTGCCAGCAGCTCAGGCCCGGGAGCCTACGAGCAGTACTTC
NA,TRBJ1-5,TRBV10-1,NA,CASSAGNSNQPQHF,TGCGCCAGCAGTGCAGGGAATAGCAATCAGCCCCAGCATTTT
NA,TRBJ1-4,TRBV6-5,NA,CASSRTATNEKLFF,TGTGCCAGCAGTCGGACAGCAACTAATGAAAAACTGTTTTTT
NA,TRBJ2-3,TRBV6-5,TRBD2,CASSYSISGGTDTQYF,TGTGCCAGCAGTTACTCAATCAGCGGGGGCACAGATACGCAGTATTTT
NA,TRBJ1-2,TRBV19,NA,CASSFPLPNYGYTF,TGTGCCAGTAGTTTTCCACTACCTAACTATGGCTACACCTTC
NA,TRBJ2-7,TRBV7-9,TRBD2,CASTPGGIAGNEQYF,TGTGCCAGCACCCCTGGGGGGATAGCGGGAAACGAGCAGTACTTC
NA,TRBJ1-1,TRBV28,NA,CASSLWGTPEAFF,TGTGCCAGCAGTTTGTGGGGGACACCTGAAGCTTTCTTT
NA,TRBJ1-5,TRBV28,TRBD1,CASSPPGQNQPQHF,TGTGCCAGCAGTCCTCCGGGACAGAATCAGCCCCAGCATTTT
NA,TRBJ2-3,TRBV5-1,NA,CASSLLADTQYF,TGCGCCAGCAGCTTGCTAGCGGATACGCAGTATTTT
once,TRBJ1-2,TRBV7-9,NA,CASSLGSFRSYGYTF,TGTGCCAGCAGCTTGGGCAGTTTTAGAAGCTATGGCTACACCTTC
NA,TRBJ2-1,TRBV19,TRBD1,CASRSPGQGANEQFF,TGTGCCAGTAGATCCCCGGGACAGGGGGCTAATGAGCAGTTCTTC
NA,TRBJ1-4,TRBV4-2,NA,CASSQGTTGMRRFPNEKLFF,TGTGCCAGCAGCCAAGGGACCACAGGGATGAGAAGGTTTCCCAATGAAAAACTGTTTTTT
NA,TRBJ2-3,TRBV6-2/TRBV6-3,NA,CASSYSLWAEDTQYF,TGTGCCAGCAGTTACTCGTTATGGGCCGAAGATACGCAGTATTTT
NA,TRBJ1-1,TRBV11-2,NA,CASSLDQQRIPPAFF,TGTGCCAGCAGCTTAGATCAGCAGAGGATCCCCCCCGCTTTCTTT
NA,TRBJ1-1,TRBV7-8,NA,CASSLRWGGGTEAFF,TGTGCCAGCAGCCTCCGCTGGGGAGGGGGCACTGAAGCTTTCTTT
NA,TRBJ2-3,TRBV30,TRBD1,CAWRAGQGPDTQYF,TGTGCCTGGAGGGCGGGACAGGGGCCAGATACGCAGTATTTT
NA,TRBJ2-1,TRBV4-1,NA,CASSPDPGDEQFF,TGCGCCAGCAGCCCGGACCCCGGGGATGAGCAGTTCTTC
NA,TRBJ1-2,TRBV29-1,NA,CSVPRAGRVYGYTF,TGCAGCGTCCCCAGGGCGGGGCGGGTCTATGGCTACACCTTC
NA,TRBJ2-1,TRBV5-1,TRBD2,CASSLTSGLNEQFF,TGCGCCAGCAGCTTGACTAGCGGGCTCAATGAGCAGTTCTTC
few,TRBJ2-7,TRBV19,TRBD2,CASSILAGGSGEQYF,TGTGCCAGTAGTATATTAGCGGGAGGGTCTGGCGAGCAGTACTTC
NA,TRBJ2-2,TRBV18,NA,CASSPPAGGITGELFF,TGTGCCAGCTCACCACCGGCAGGTGGAATAACCGGGGAGCTGTTTTTT
NA,TRBJ2-3,TRBV28,TRBD2,CASSDGLAGVFSDTQYF,TGTGCCAGCAGTGACGGACTAGCGGGAGTATTTTCAGATACGCAGTATTTT
once,TRBJ1-6,TRBV30,NA,CAWNPPGGAGSPLHF,TGTGCCTGGAACCCCCCCGGAGGGGCAGGTTCACCCCTCCACTTT
NA,TRBJ2-7,TRBV28,NA,CASSLVTYEQYF,TGTGCCAGCAGTTTAGTAACCTACGAGCAGTACTTC
NA,TRBJ1-2,TRBV19,TRBD1,CASSMGAGTDLYGYTF,TGTGCCAGTAGTATGGGGGCCGGGACAGATCTCTATGGCTACACCTTC
NA,TRBJ1-2,TRBV5-6,TRBD1,CASSLGGQGRNYGYTF,TGTGCCAGCAGCCTGGGAGGACAGGGGCGAAACTATGGCTACACCTTC
NA,TRBJ2-3,TRBV20-1,TRBD2,CSASRTSGRAMIDTQYF,TGCAGTGCTAGTAGGACTAGCGGGAGGGCTATGATAGATACGCAGTATTTT
NA,TRBJ1-6,TRBV6-5,NA,CASSYSRFRGMVALHF,TGTGCCAGCAGTTACTCGAGGTTTCGGGGGATGGTTGCCCTCCACTTT
few,TRBJ2-7,TRBV24-1,TRBD2,CATTPRTKRGPYEQYF,TGTGCCACCACTCCCCGGACTAAGCGGGGACCCTACGAGCAGTACTTC
NA,TRBJ2-2,TRBV5-1,TRBD2,CASSAPGTTNTGELFF,TGCGCCAGCAGCGCGCCCGGGACTACGAACACCGGGGAGCTGTTTTTT
NA,TRBJ2-1,TRBV24-1,NA,CATSDFWQDNEQFF,TGTGCCACCAGTGATTTCTGGCAGGACAATGAGCAGTTCTTC
NA,TRBJ1-2,TRBV28,NA,CASSTSYGYTF,TGTGCCAGCAGTACCAGTTATGGCTACACCTTC
NA,TRBJ1-5,TRBV12-5,NA,CASGLVRWQTLYQPQHF,TGTGCTAGTGGTTTGGTCAGGTGGCAGACCCTTTATCAGCCCCAGCATTTT
NA,TRBJ2-7,TRBV6-5,NA,CASQLTSYEQYF,TGTGCCAGCCAACTAACCTCCTACGAGCAGTACTTC
once,TRBJ2-7,TRBV5-4,NA,CASSLGLEDYEQYF,TGTGCCAGCAGCTTGGGACTAGAGGACTACGAGCAGTACTTC
once,TRBJ1-6,TRBV7-9,NA,CASSLGQNNSPLHF,TGTGCCAGCAGCTTAGGACAGAATAATTCACCCCTCCACTTT
NA,TRBJ2-7,TRBV7-6,TRBD2,CASSPWTSGTYEQYF,TGTGCCAGCAGCCCATGGACTAGCGGGACCTACGAGCAGTACTTC
NA,TRBJ1-6,TRBV11-3,NA,CASSLEGLSSPLHF,TGTGCCAGCAGCTTAGAGGGACTTAGTTCACCCCTCCACTTT
NA,TRBJ2-7,TRBV5-8,TRBD1,CASSLGQGTAYEQYF,TGTGCCAGCAGCTTGGGACAGGGGACCGCCTACGAGCAGTACTTC
NA,TRBJ2-7,TRBV19,TRBD2,CASTHGRESSYEQYF,TGTGCCAGTACCCATGGGCGGGAGAGCTCCTACGAGCAGTACTTC
NA,TRBJ2-7,TRBV24-1,TRBD1,CATSEGDSYEQYF,TGTGCCACCAGTGAGGGGGACAGCTACGAGCAGTACTTC
few,TRBJ2-3,TRBV7-9,TRBD2,CASSPRAGGTDTQYF,TGTGCCAGCAGCCCCCGCGCGGGGGGCACAGATACGCAGTATTTT
NA,TRBJ2-7,TRBV19,TRBD2,CATAGLAGGSYEQYF,TGTGCCACCGCGGGACTAGCGGGAGGTTCCTACGAGCAGTACTTC
once,TRBJ2-7,TRBV6-5,TRBD2,CASRAGDYEQYF,TGTGCCAGTCGAGCGGGAGACTACGAGCAGTACTTC